Each of the 21 T cell receptor beta chains below was sequenced from the same sample in a study of Ad26.COV2.S vaccination and SARS-CoV-2 variants. The treatment is: roughly 19 received Ad26.COV2.S at low or high dose, single or two shots; about 5 received placebo; per-sample allocation not given. Day 63 after the first vaccine or placebo injection was the time point for sampling. Profiling relied on immunoSEQ multiplex PCR, and the TCRdb table lists in-frame clones only, not all of them. The table records about 480,000 clones, around nine tenths of them present only once. The sample in question was peripheral blood, obtained in a trial of Ad26.COV2.S vaccine versus placebo. The source of these receptors is a person aged 18-65 years who received the Ad26.COV2.S COVID-19 vaccine or a placebo.

This clone came up many times. In DNA, the CDR3 is TGTGCCAGCAGTCCCCTCTACAATGAGCAGTTCTTC. Protein sequence: CASSPLYNEQFF. This chain connects TRBV28 to TRBJ2-1, with D unclear. V gave up 5 bases and J gave up 3 bases, with 5 bases separating them. This CDR3 is 12 amino acids long. Per the germline V gene, CDR1 is MDHEN and CDR2 is SYDVKM.

The CDR3 region has the DNA TGTGCCAGCGGGAGGGACTACGAGCAGTACTTC. This sequence encodes CASGRDYEQYF. The genes are TRBV6-5 and TRBJ2-7; 7 bases agree with TRBD2. In germline, CDR1 is MNHEY, CDR2 SVGAGI. The CDR3 contains 11 residues. V was pared by 8 bases and J by 3 bases, with 1 base of the junction left unmatched.

The J gene is TRBJ2-3, the V gene TRBV27; no clear D gene. V lost 6 bases to trimming and J lost 8 bases, with 15 bases between them. CDR3 length equals 13 residues. CDR1 MNHEY and CDR2 SMNVEV come from the germline V gene (reference sequence). In nucleotides, the CDR3 is TGTGCCAGCAGAGGTACCGCCCAAGGTACGCAGTATTTT. This translates into CASRGTAQGTQYF.

The chain is built from TRBV28 and TRBJ2-7; D not certain. CDR3 length equals 11 residues. Per the germline V gene, CDR1 is MDHEN and CDR2 is SYDVKM. With 6 bases removed from V and 4 bases from J, the gap between germline ends came to 7 bases. CDR3 nucleotides: TGTGCCAGCAGGCGAGCTTACGAGCAGTACTTC. Translated: CASRRAYEQYF.

The chain links TRBV5-1 to TRBJ2-2; D is ambiguous. Deletions cut 0 bases from V and 5 bases from J, with 8 bases between. Germline V gene lookup returns CDR1 SGHRS and CDR2 YFSETQ. The CDR3 extends over 14 amino acids. CDR3 DNA: TGCGCCAGCAGCTTGGGGGCAGCAACCGGGGAGCTGTTTTTT. Protein sequence: CASSLGAATGELFF.

V is TRBV11-1 and J is TRBJ2-7, with D tentatively TRBD2 (5 bases). The length of the CDR3 is 13 residues. V lost 2 bases and J lost 5, with 10 bases in between. Looked up from germline, CDR1 is SGHAT and CDR2 is FQDESV (reference sequence). CDR3 bases: TGTGCCAGCAGCTTACGAGGGTGGCACGAGCAGTACTTC. Translated: CASSLRGWHEQYF.

The chain carries TRBV7-2 and TRBJ2-7; D is possibly TRBD2 (5 bases). From germline, CDR1 is SGHTA and CDR2 FQGNSA. The V end lost 2 bases, the J end lost 4 bases, and 15 bases lay between the germline ends. There are 15 residues in the CDR3. CDR3 sequence: CASSLYGSQPYEQYF. CDR3 DNA: TGTGCCAGCAGCTTATATGGGAGTCAGCCTTACGAGCAGTACTTC.

The count of this clone is one. The CDR3 loop reads CAWSLDSLNSPLHF. In DNA form, the CDR3 reads TGTGCCTGGAGTTTAGACTCACTGAATTCACCCCTCCACTTT. The chain combines TRBV30 with TRBJ1-6; D gene uncertain. V lost 2 bases, J lost 7 bases, and 12 bases lay in between. Germline V gene sequence: CDR1 GTSNPN, CDR2 SVGIG (reference sequence). The CDR3 runs to 14 residues.

This clone came up once. This chain joins TRBV4-2 and TRBJ2-2; 8 bases are a match to TRBD1. V gave up 0 bases and J gave up 13 bases; unmatched junction bases: 1. The CDR3 totals 12 residues. The germline V gene encodes CDR1 LGHNA and CDR2 YNFKEQ. The CDR3 DNA sequence: TGTGCCAGCAGCCAAGAAGGACAGGGGCTGTTTTTT. As protein: CASSQEGQGLFF.

The J gene is TRBJ1-1, the V gene TRBV7-2; D gene ambiguous. V shed 3 bases and J shed 2 bases, with 10 bases lying between them. The CDR3 is 14 residues long. The V gene's germline CDR1 is SGHTA and CDR2 FQGNSA. The DNA for the CDR3 is TGTGCCAGCAGCTTGATATTAGGTAACACTGAAGCTTTCTTT. It encodes CASSLILGNTEAFF.

The V gene is TRBV20-1, the J gene TRBJ1-2, with 8 positions matching TRBD1. This CDR3 has 14 residues. V gave up 3 bases and J gave up 4 bases; unmatched junction bases: 7. Germline lookup yields CDR1 DFQATT and CDR2 SNEGSKA (reference sequence). CDR3 residues: CSASGQGLLYGYTF. The CDR3 bases are TGCAGTGCTAGTGGACAGGGACTTCTCTATGGCTACACCTTC.

This clone was recorded a few times. This chain uses TRBV2 with TRBJ1-2, with D possibly being TRBD1 (5 bases). Germline V gene data show CDR1 as SNHLY and CDR2 as FYNNEI. This CDR3 comprises 14 residues. V lost 6 bases and J 4 bases, leaving 15 bases between the germline ends. The CDR3 here is CASSPGRGSYGYTF. The CDR3 DNA sequence: TGTGCCAGCAGCCCCGGTCGGGGGAGCTATGGCTACACCTTC.

In DNA, the CDR3 is TGTGCCTGGAACCGGGACAGGGTTTCAGCTTTCTTT. This translates into CAWNRDRVSAFF. The chain recombines TRBV30 with TRBJ1-1; TRBD1 matches 9 bases. The CDR3 is 12 amino acids. CDR1 is GTSNPN and CDR2 is SVGIG in the germline V gene (reference sequence). V shed 4 bases and J 10 bases; nucleotides not matched to a gene: 7.

This clone was detected a few times. The J gene is TRBJ2-7, the V gene TRBV7-2, with 10 bases lining up with TRBD2. V trimming: 1 base; J trimming: 4 bases; junction bases outside the gene matches: 7. Germline CDR1 reads SGHTA; CDR2 reads FQGNSA. The CDR3 covers 16 residues. The CDR3 reads CASSLVLAGGGYEQYF. In nucleotides, the CDR3 is TGTGCCAGCAGCTTAGTCTTAGCGGGAGGTGGGTACGAGCAGTACTTC.

Written as DNA, the CDR3 is TGTGCCAGCAGTTACACCGGGACTAGCGGAACCTACGAGCAGTACTTC. Amino acid sequence: CASSYTGTSGTYEQYF. This chain uses TRBV6-5 with TRBJ2-7; 11 positions match TRBD2. V lost 2 bases and J lost 2; bases outside the gene matches: 5. The CDR3 has 16 amino acids. Germline assignment: CDR1 MNHEY and CDR2 SVGAGI.

The V and J genes are TRBV28 and TRBJ2-7, with D unclear. Germline V gene sequence: CDR1 MDHEN, CDR2 SYDVKM. This CDR3 is built from 14 residues. Trimming took off 9 bases at V and 0 bases at J, with 15 bases between the two ends. CDR3 loop: CASSEVLSSYEQYF. The CDR3, as DNA: TGTGCCAGTTCTGAGGTTCTCAGCTCCTACGAGCAGTACTTC. The variable domain in full, completed from reference TRBV28 and TRBJ2-7, reads DVKVTQSSRYLVKRTGEKVFLECVQDMDHENMFWYRQDPGLGLRLIYFSYDVKMKEKGDIPEGYSVSREKKERFSLILESASTNQTSMYLCASSEVLSSYEQYFGPGTRLTVT.

The chain combines TRBV7-2 with TRBJ2-7, with 7 bases fitting TRBD1. Trimming removed 5 bases from V and 3 bases from J; junction bases left unmatched: 7. CDR3 length: 14 amino acids. Germline V gives CDR1 SGHTA, CDR2 FQGNSA. CDR3: CASSPDRRNYEQYF. The CDR3 bases are TGTGCCAGCAGCCCGGACAGGAGGAACTACGAGCAGTACTTC.

V and J are TRBV7-9 and TRBJ1-4; 7 positions match TRBD1. The junction had 4 bases not matched to a gene; V was cut back by 1 base and J by 5 bases. Germline loops: CDR1 SEHNR, CDR2 FQNEAQ (reference sequence). This CDR3 has 15 amino acids. CDR3 amino acids: CASSLVAGGNEKLFF. CDR3 nucleotide sequence: TGTGCCAGCAGCTTAGTCGCAGGGGGGAATGAAAAACTGTTTTTT.

The chain has TRBV7-2 and TRBJ1-5; 10 bases line up with TRBD1. The length of the CDR3 is 15 residues. In germline, CDR1 is SGHTA, CDR2 FQGNSA. Losses at the gene ends were 1 base for V and 6 bases for J; bases not matched to a gene: 3. This chain's CDR3 is CASSLETGGGQPQHF. CDR3 sequence (DNA): TGTGCCAGCAGCTTAGAGACAGGGGGCGGTCAGCCCCAGCATTTT.

The chain's CDR3 is CSVYLSSYNEQFF. DNA for the CDR3: TGCAGCGTATATCTGAGCTCCTACAATGAGCAGTTCTTC. The rearrangement links TRBV29-1 to TRBJ2-1; no reliable D call. Trimming stripped 6 bases from V and 0 bases from J, with 9 bases between. This CDR3 has 13 amino acids. Germline V gene lookup returns CDR1 SQVTM and CDR2 ANQGSEA.

The rearrangement links TRBV5-6 to TRBJ2-1, with 10 bases aligning to TRBD2. This CDR3 is 17 amino acids long. The trim removed 4 bases at V and 1 base at J, leaving 8 bases unmatched. CDR1 is SGHDT, CDR2 YYEEEE, per germline. The CDR3, as DNA: TGTGCCAGCAGCGCGCGCCTAGCGGGAGTTTCCTACAATGAGCAGTTCTTC. Translated: CASSARLAGVSYNEQFF.